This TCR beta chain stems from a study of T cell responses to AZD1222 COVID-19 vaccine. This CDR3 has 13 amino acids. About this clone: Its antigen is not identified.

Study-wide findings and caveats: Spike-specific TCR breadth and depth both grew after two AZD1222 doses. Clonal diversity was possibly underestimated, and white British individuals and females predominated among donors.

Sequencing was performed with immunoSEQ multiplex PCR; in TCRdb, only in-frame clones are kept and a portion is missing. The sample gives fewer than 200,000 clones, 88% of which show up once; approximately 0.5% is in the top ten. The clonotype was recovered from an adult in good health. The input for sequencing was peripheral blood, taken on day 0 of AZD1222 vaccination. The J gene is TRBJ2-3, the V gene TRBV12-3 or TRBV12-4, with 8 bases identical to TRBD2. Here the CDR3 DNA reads TGTGCTAGCGGGAAGGCGAGCACAGATACGCAGTATTTT. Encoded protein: CASGKASTDTQYF.